This T cell receptor beta chain was obtained from a study of metastatic and nonmetastatic thyroid tumors. Whole-study results and caveats: Benign nodules were reported to have significantly lower TCR beta diversity than malignant thyroid tumors, in blood and tumor.

CDR3 length: 13 residues. CDR1 and CDR2 (germline): GTSNPN, SVGIG (reference sequence). The junction had 4 bases not matched to a gene; V was cut back by 3 bases and J by 5 bases. Points on this clone: Its antigen is currently unknown.

Each patient went into thyroid surgery without having received any treatment. TCRdb re-processed the PCR reads through MiXCR. The table lists about 36,000 clones, roughly 20% of them singletons. Specimen: blood. The V and J genes are TRBV30 and TRBJ2-7, with 10 bases fitting TRBD1. This TCR derives from a female donor with papillary thyroid cancer or a benign thyroid nodule (not recorded which). Some clones in this sample may be carry-over from other donors' samples. The CDR3 region is CAWSRQGADEQYF. The CDR3 nucleotides read TGTGCCTGGAGCCGACAGGGGGCGGACGAGCAGTACTTC.